The following is a T cell receptor (beta chain) sequence with its context. What it recognizes is unknown. Time point given: week 11, during vaccination. The investigators gave 300 ug of mutant IDH1 20-mer peptide in each vaccine dose, together with topical imiquimod. This specimen belongs to a study of a mutant IDH1 vaccine in newly diagnosed glioma. Study-level background: Eight vaccinations reached patients in weeks 1, 3, 5, 7, 11, 15, 19 and 23. Vaccination started 4-6 weeks after radiotherapy alone, or with temozolomide cycles.

This CDR3 region has 18 residues. Germline V gene data show CDR1 as SEHNR and CDR2 as FQNEAQ (reference sequence). J lost 4 bases, V lost 1 base, and 14 bases had no gene match. The repertoire was sequenced with immunoSEQ multiplex PCR; TCRdb's copy has only in-frame clones and lacks some. This sample yields 110,000 or so clones, of which under 90% are seen a single time; roughly 0.62% belongs to the top ten. Study observations and caveats: Among top peripheral T cell clonotypes, changes seemed unrelated to pseudoprogression. Researchers report vaccine-induced immune responses in more than 90% of patients.

The receptor was derived from a woman in her forties or fifties with glioma. The chain recombines TRBV7-9 with TRBJ2-7, with 9 bases fitting TRBD2. The input for sequencing was PBMCs, taken from a glioma patient whose treatment included an IDH1 peptide vaccine. CDR3 sequence reads: CASSLDVSGREGRYEQYF. The CDR3 DNA reads as TGTGCCAGCAGCTTAGATGTCAGCGGGCGGGAGGGCCGGTACGAGCAGTACTTC.